These 10 T cell receptor beta chains originate from one sample sequenced in a study of CD8 T cells in Susac syndrome. When the RNA was reverse transcribed, random hexamers were used with an input of about 0.45 to 1 ug. MiXCR was run by TCRdb on the immunoSEQ multiplex PCR reads, yielding one entry per CDR3 protein. The table records over 300,000 distinct CDR3 sequences, roughly 94% of them present only once. Sequencing used CD4+ T cells from PBMCs. The receptors originated from a human donor with multiple sclerosis.

This clonotype has just one count. This rearrangement joins TRBV29-1 to TRBJ1-1; 8 nucleotides match TRBD1. Germline loops: CDR1 SQVTM, CDR2 ANQGSEA. Trimming cost V 7 bases and J 1 base; bases outside gene matches: 5. This CDR3 has 13 residues. CDR3 sequence: CSAGQGPNTEAFF. CDR3 nucleotides: TGCAGCGCCGGACAGGGCCCGAACACTGAAGCTTTCTTT. The full variable domain, completed using reference TRBV29-1 and TRBJ1-1, is SAVISQKPSRDICQRGTSLTIQCQVDSQVTMMFWYRQQPGQSLTLIATANQGSEATYESGFVIDKFPISRPNLTFSTLTVSNMSPEDSSIYLCSAGQGPNTEAFFGQGTRLTVV.

V and J are TRBV4-1 and TRBJ1-6; D call uncertain. CDR1 MGHRA and CDR2 YSYEKL come from the germline V gene. V shed 2 bases and J shed 9 bases, with 2 bases lying between them. The CDR3 is 11 residues long. The CDR3 loop reads CASSQPSPLHF. In nucleotides, the CDR3 is TGCGCCAGCAGCCAACCTTCACCCCTCCACTTT.

The chain is built from TRBV7-9 and TRBJ2-2; D is unresolved. V was shortened by 1 base and J by 5 bases, with 11 bases between the two germline ends. Germline assignment: CDR1 SEHNR and CDR2 FQNEAQ (reference sequence). CDR3 length equals 15 residues. This CDR3 reads CASSLDSHTTGELFF. The CDR3 DNA follows: TGTGCCAGCAGCTTAGACTCCCATACTACCGGGGAGCTGTTTTTT.

The chain couples TRBV7-9 to TRBJ2-1; D is uncertain. Germline CDR1 and CDR2: SEHNR and FQNEAQ (reference sequence). V was pared by 2 bases and J by 5 bases, with 7 bases between. There are 13 residues in the CDR3. This CDR3 reads CASSLHVNNEQFF. The CDR3 DNA reads TGTGCCAGCAGCTTACATGTTAACAATGAGCAGTTCTTC.

This clonotype appeared a single time. This chain links TRBV19 with TRBJ1-2; TRBD1 aligns across 7 bases. V lost 5 bases and J lost 3; bases outside the gene matches: 9. This CDR3 contains 15 residues. Germline-derived CDR1 and CDR2 are LNHDA and SQIVND (reference sequence). In DNA form, the CDR3 reads TGTGCCAGTAGTCCGCGACAGGGATCCGACTATGGCTACACCTTC. Its translation is CASSPRQGSDYGYTF.

The chain uses TRBV20-1 and TRBJ2-3; the D gene is possibly TRBD2 (7 bases). Trimming stripped 4 bases from V and 5 bases from J, with 16 bases between. Germline assignment: CDR1 DFQATT and CDR2 SNEGSKA (reference sequence). This CDR3 comprises 14 residues. The CDR3 nucleotides read TGCAGTGCTATATTGGGGGGGCCGGAAGATACGCAGTATTTT. It specifies CSAILGGPEDTQYF.

The J gene is TRBJ2-4, the V gene TRBV7-2; TRBD2 matches at 10 bases. V gave up 5 bases and J gave up 11 bases; unmatched junction bases: 9. This CDR3 has 14 amino acids. CDR1 and CDR2 from the germline V gene are SGHTA and FQGNSA. In DNA, the CDR3 is TGTGCCAGCAGCCCCGAAGCGGGAGGGCGGGTTCAGTACTTC. This translates into CASSPEAGGRVQYF.

This clonotype came up once. This chain joins TRBV25-1 and TRBJ2-2; 7 bases map to TRBD2. The germline gives CDR1 MGHDK, CDR2 SYGVNS. V lost 8 bases to trimming and J lost 7 bases; unmatched junction nucleotides: 10. This CDR3 contains 14 residues. The CDR3 region is CASGAGDGGGELFF. CDR3 in DNA: TGTGCCAGCGGGGCGGGAGATGGGGGCGGGGAGCTGTTTTTT.

The chain joins TRBV20-1 to TRBJ2-3, with D possibly matching TRBD2 (5 bases). V shed 3 bases and J shed 7 bases, with 17 bases lying between them. CDR1 and CDR2 (germline): DFQATT, SNEGSKA (reference sequence). The CDR3 spans 14 residues. As DNA, the CDR3 is TGCAGTGCTAGTCGCGCGCGGGCCTCGTATACGCAGTATTTT. Its protein is CSASRARASYTQYF.

CDR3 DNA: TGCAGCGTTGAATCCGGGACCACAGATACGCAGTATTTT. Encoded protein: CSVESGTTDTQYF. The chain is built from TRBV29-1 and TRBJ2-3, with D possibly called TRBD1 or TRBD2 (5 bases each). Trimming removed 2 bases from V and 2 bases from J, with 8 bases in between. This CDR3 has 13 amino acids. The V gene's germline CDR1 is SQVTM and CDR2 ANQGSEA.